The subject of this entry is one T cell receptor (beta chain). What it binds is unknown. Antigen-specific CD4+ T cells were expanded (with viral peptide pools) by the ViraFEST assay ahead of sequencing. Culture proceeded for 10 days, and CD4+ T cells were then isolated. Each participant was administered two doses of either the BNT162b2 or the mRNA-1273 vaccine. None of these healthy vaccinees had been infected with SARS-CoV-2 before vaccination. The authors replaced half the medium with IL-2 medium on days 3 and 7. This specimen belongs to a study of vaccination effects on CD4 cells after COVID-19. Study details: Sampling occurred a median 72 days post second dose, range 14 to 241.

Here immunoSEQ multiplex PCR was the method, and the copy in TCRdb shows in-frame clones only, minus some. The sample includes 30,000 to 45,000 clones, about 80% of them seen just once. With 6 bases removed from V and 0 bases from J, the gap between germline ends came to 14 bases. Per germline, CDR1 SGHTA and CDR2 FQGNSA. The CDR3 is 15 amino acids. General study findings and limits: Late in the post-vaccination period, infection-induced and vaccine-induced clones underwent marked clonal contraction.

V usage is TRBV7-2 and J usage is TRBJ1-2, with D maybe TRBD1 (5 bases). The sequence derives from a human donor who received a COVID-19 vaccine. Some clones in this sample may be carry-over from other donors' samples. Sequences were derived from CD4+ T cells from PBMCs cultured with HCoV-NL63 spike peptides, sampled after COVID-19 vaccination. This CDR3 is CASSPPGPPNYGYTF. The CDR3 DNA is TGTGCCAGCAGTCCACCGGGACCCCCTAACTATGGCTACACCTTC.